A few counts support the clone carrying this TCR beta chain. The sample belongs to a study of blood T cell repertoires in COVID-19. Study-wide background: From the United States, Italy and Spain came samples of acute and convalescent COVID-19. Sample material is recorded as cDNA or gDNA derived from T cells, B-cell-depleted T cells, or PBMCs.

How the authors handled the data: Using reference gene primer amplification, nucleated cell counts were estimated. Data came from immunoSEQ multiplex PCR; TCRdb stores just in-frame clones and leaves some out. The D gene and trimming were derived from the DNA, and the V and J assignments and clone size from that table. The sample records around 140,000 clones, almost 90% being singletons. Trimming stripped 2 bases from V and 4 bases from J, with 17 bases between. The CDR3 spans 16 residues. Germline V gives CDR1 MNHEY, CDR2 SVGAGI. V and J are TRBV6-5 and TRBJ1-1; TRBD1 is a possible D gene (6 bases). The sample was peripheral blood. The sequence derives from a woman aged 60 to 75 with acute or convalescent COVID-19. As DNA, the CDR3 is TGTGCCAGCAGTTACGGGAGACAGGAAAAAGGCACTGAAGCTTTCTTT. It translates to CASSYGRQEKGTEAFF.